This TCR beta chain was captured by sequencing in a study of T cells after posttransplantation cyclophosphamide. This clone was counted many times. Its antigen is undetermined. General study findings and limits: Skin or GI-infiltrating T cells shared few TRB sequences with blood. Recipient CMV seropositivity and CMV reactivation strongly tracked TRB clonality. Donor-recipient repertoire similarity was low at 1-2 months, rising over year one.

The junction had 2 bases not matched to a gene; V was cut back by 5 bases and J by 1 base. Germline lookup yields CDR1 SGHVS and CDR2 FQNEAQ. The CDR3 loop spans 14 amino acids. Treatment was busulfan-fludarabine conditioning, a marrow graft, and cyclophosphamide on days +3 and +4. TCRdb's copy holds only in-frame clones and misses some; the assay was immunoSEQ multiplex PCR. Reported are tens of thousands of clones, none seen only once; the ten largest carry less than 2%. This chain connects TRBV7-8 to TRBJ1-1; TRBD1 matches 9 bases. This clonotype originated in a young adult male patient who received an allogeneic stem cell transplant from a related donor, was CMV-positive, and had no GVHD. Some of the T cells may derive from the graft donor. The specimen was PBMCs, collected after allogeneic stem cell transplant with posttransplant cyclophosphamide. As DNA, the CDR3 is TGTGCCAGCAGCAGGACAGGGGAGAACACTGAAGCTTTCTTT. This translates into CASSRTGENTEAFF.